The rows below give T cell receptor beta chains drawn from one sample of a study of response to subunit inactivated influenza vaccine. One entry per CDR3 protein, called by TCRdb with MiXCR from the RT-PCR reads. The profile shows about 570,000 distinct CDR3 sequences, approximately 11% of them singletons. The same sample was also studied in work on T cells expressing NK-cell markers.

The source was PBMCs from blood, collected on the day of vaccination. These TCRs come from a man aged 45-60 years who received an inactivated influenza vaccine. Each CDR3 is given with its conserved first and last residue. The D gene is left open where the match is weak. Rows give clone size only sometimes, using once, few, many, or a class for an expanded clone.

clone_size	v_call	j_call	d_call	cdr3_nt	cdr3_aa
few	TRBV4-1	TRBJ1-1	TRBD1	TGCGCCAGCAGCCAAGTACGGGACAGCACTCCTTTCTTT	CASSQVRDSTPFF
few	TRBV4-3	TRBJ2-7	TRBD1	TGCGCCAGCAGCCAAGAGCCGGGCAGGGGGACATACGAGCAGTACTTC	CASSQEPGRGTYEQYF
.	TRBV29-1	TRBJ2-6	.	TGCAGCGTTGAGGTAAAGGGGGCCAACGTCCTGACTTTC	CSVEVKGANVLTF
.	TRBV4-1	TRBJ2-7	TRBD1	TGCGCCAGCAGCCACCCGGGACAGGGTGTGTACGAGCAGTACTTC	CASSHPGQGVYEQYF
.	TRBV28	TRBJ2-3	TRBD2	TGTGCCAGCAGTTTGCCCGCGGGAGGGCCACATACGCAGTATTTT	CASSLPAGGPHTQYF
.	TRBV29-1	TRBJ2-1	.	TGCAGCGTGGGGAACGGGGATGAGCAGTTCTTC	CSVGNGDEQFF
.	TRBV19	TRBJ2-1	.	TGTGCCAGTAGTATAGGGGGGACAAACAATGAGCAGTTCTTC	CASSIGGTNNEQFF
.	TRBV11-1	TRBJ1-6	TRBD1	TGTGCCAGCAGCTGGACCGGGACAGGGGGCAGAAGTTCACCCCTCCACTTT	CASSWTGTGGRSSPLHF
few	TRBV6-2/TRBV6-3	TRBJ2-5	TRBD2	TGTGCCAGCAGTTACCTCAGACTAGCGGGGGATCAAGAGACCCAGTACTTC	CASSYLRLAGDQETQYF
many	TRBV28	TRBJ2-1	TRBD1	TGTGCCAGCAGTTTACCCGGGACAGGGTCTTACAATGAGCAGTTCTTC	CASSLPGTGSYNEQFF
many	TRBV12-3/TRBV12-4	TRBJ2-3	.	TGTGCCAGCAGTTTACGGTTCACAGATACGCAGTATTTT	CASSLRFTDTQYF
.	TRBV20-1	TRBJ2-5	TRBD2	TGCAGTGCAAAAACTCTAGCGGGAGCACAAGAGACCCAGTACTTC	CSAKTLAGAQETQYF
.	TRBV12-3/TRBV12-4	TRBJ2-1	.	TGTGCCAGCAGGGAAGAGTCTTCGGAGCAGTTCTTC	CASREESSEQFF
few	TRBV10-3	TRBJ2-2	.	TGTGCCATCAGTGTCGAAGGGGGGCACGGCACCGGGGAGCTGTTTTTT	CAISVEGGHGTGELFF
few	TRBV12-3/TRBV12-4	TRBJ2-6	.	TGTGCCAGCAGTCCCGACGGGGATGGGGCCAACGTCCTGACTTTC	CASSPDGDGANVLTF
.	TRBV9	TRBJ2-5	TRBD2	TGTGCCAGCAGCGCCGGGACTAGCGGGAGGATTCAAGAGACCCAGTACTTC	CASSAGTSGRIQETQYF
.	TRBV9	TRBJ2-1	.	TGTGCCAGCAGCGTAGATCTAAATGCATTAGACAATGAGCAGTTCTTC	CASSVDLNALDNEQFF
.	TRBV20-1	TRBJ1-2	.	TGCAGTGCTAGAGTTTCGGGAAAGGAGTATGGCTACACCTTC	CSARVSGKEYGYTF
few	TRBV20-1	TRBJ2-5	.	TGCAGTGCTCCATACCTGGATGGGATGACCCAGTACTTC	CSAPYLDGMTQYF
few	TRBV12-3/TRBV12-4	TRBJ2-2	.	TGTGCCAGCAGAGGGGCGAACACCGGGGAGCTGTTTTTT	CASRGANTGELFF
few	TRBV7-2	TRBJ2-3	.	TGTGCCAGCATCAAATCGGGACTTAGCACAGATACGCAGTATTTT	CASIKSGLSTDTQYF
.	TRBV27	TRBJ1-3	.	TGTGCCAGCAGTTTGACTCTTGGAAACACCATATATTTT	CASSLTLGNTIYF
few	TRBV6-2/TRBV6-3	TRBJ2-3	.	TGTGCCAGCAGTCCCCAGCTTTCCACAGATACGCAGTATTTT	CASSPQLSTDTQYF
.	TRBV4-3	TRBJ2-2	.	TGCGCCAGCAGCCAAGATAGACTCCCCAGCACCGGGGAGCTGTTTTTT	CASSQDRLPSTGELFF
.	TRBV27	TRBJ2-3	.	TGTGCCAGCAGTTTAAGACCGAAGGGGGAAAACCTCAGAGATACGCAGTATTTT	CASSLRPKGENLRDTQYF
few	TRBV7-8	TRBJ2-1	TRBD2	TGTGCCAGCAGCAAGCCAAAGAGGGCTAGCGGATACAATGAGCAGTTCTTC	CASSKPKRASGYNEQFF
.	TRBV7-2	TRBJ2-3	.	TGTGCCAGCAGCTTACATATGTGGGAGAATGCAGATACGCAGTATTTT	CASSLHMWENADTQYF
.	TRBV4-2	TRBJ2-2	.	TGTGCCAGCAGCCAGCCAGACAGGCTTGACCACACCGGGGAGCTGTTTTTT	CASSQPDRLDHTGELFF
many	TRBV29-1	TRBJ2-5	.	TGCAGCGTTGAAAGGGAGACCCAGTACTTC	CSVERETQYF
few	TRBV5-4	TRBJ2-1	.	TGTGCCAGCAGCCGGGACCGAAACGGTAATGAGCAGTTCTTC	CASSRDRNGNEQFF
few	TRBV7-2	TRBJ1-2	.	TGTGCCAGCAGCTTAGTTATGGTCTATGGCTACACCTTC	CASSLVMVYGYTF
.	TRBV20-1	TRBJ2-7	.	TGCAGTGCCTCGGCTCTTATCTCCTACGAGCAGTACTTC	CSASALISYEQYF
.	TRBV27	TRBJ2-1	TRBD2	TGTGCCAGCAGTGGTAGCGGGGGACCCTACAATGAGCAGTTCTTC	CASSGSGGPYNEQFF
few	TRBV12-3/TRBV12-4	TRBJ2-2	.	TGTGCCAGCAGATGGGGCCTGAACACCGGGGAGCTGTTTTTT	CASRWGLNTGELFF
.	TRBV28	TRBJ2-1	TRBD1	TGTGCAAGCAGCGGACAGGGTACCCATGAGCAGTTCTTC	CASSGQGTHEQFF
.	TRBV2	TRBJ1-5	.	TGTGCCAGCAGTGAACTTCCCGATCCCTTATCGAGCAATCAGCCCCAGCATTTT	CASSELPDPLSSNQPQHF
many	TRBV4-3	TRBJ1-3	.	TGCGCCAGCAGCCAAGAGGCGGCGTCTGGAAACACCATATATTTT	CASSQEAASGNTIYF
few	TRBV5-1	TRBJ2-1	TRBD1	TGCGCCAGTACCCGGGACAGGGAGTACAATGAGCAGTTCTTC	CASTRDREYNEQFF
.	TRBV28	TRBJ2-1	.	TGTGCCAGCAGTAGGGGGGTGAATGAGCAGTTCTTC	CASSRGVNEQFF
few	TRBV28	TRBJ2-7	.	TGTGCCAGCAGTTCCGGTCCCGGAGGAGGGAACGAGCAGTACTTC	CASSSGPGGGNEQYF
.	TRBV19	TRBJ2-5	.	TGTGCCAGTACGCCCACCGGGGCACAAGAGACCCAGTACTTC	CASTPTGAQETQYF